One and the same sample provided the 30 T cell receptor beta chains below, sequenced in a study of blood T cell repertoires in COVID-19 (TCRdb year 2020). Preparation of the library involved the immunoSEQ multiplex PCR assay. Sourced from immuneACCESS, this table was stored by TCRdb with only in-frame sequences that have V and J called. A share of the clones is absent; for the studies checked, an unresolved V gene accounts for under half, and the remainder has no known explanation. Recorded for this sample are tens of thousands of clones; approximately 90% of them occurred a single time. About 4% of the sample comes from the top ten. The sequenced material came from peripheral blood. The source of these receptors is a man aged 45-65 years with acute or convalescent COVID-19.

The rearrangement links TRBV7-4 to TRBJ1-4; 9 positions agree with TRBD1. The CDR3 loop spans 16 amino acids. The junction had 7 bases not matched to a gene; V was cut back by 3 bases and J by 5 bases. Looked up from germline, CDR1 is SGHVT and CDR2 is SQSDAQ. In DNA, the CDR3 is TGTGCCAGCAGCTTCGATCGGACAGGGGAGAATGAAAAACTGTTTTTT. Its protein product is CASSFDRTGENEKLFF.

This sequence joins TRBV7-2 and TRBJ1-2, with D unclear. V was shortened by 2 bases and J by 4 bases, with 8 bases between the two germline ends. CDR1 is SGHTA and CDR2 is FQGNSA in the germline V gene. The CDR3 is made up of 13 amino acids. CDR3 residues: CASSLNTGYGYTF. The CDR3 coding sequence is TGTGCCAGCAGCTTAAACACGGGCTATGGCTACACCTTC. The full variable domain, with the rest looked up from reference TRBV7-2 and TRBJ1-2, is GAGVSQSPSNKVTEKGKDVELRCDPISGHTALYWYRQSLGQGLEFLIYFQGNSAPDKSGLPSDRFSAERTGGSVSTLTIQRTQQEDSAVYLCASSLNTGYGYTFGSGTRLTVV.

The chain employs TRBV27 and TRBJ1-3; 7 nucleotides match TRBD1. V dropped 2 bases and J dropped 0; count of bases not matched to a gene: 10. The CDR3 runs 18 residues. CDR1 MNHEY and CDR2 SMNVEV come from the germline V gene (reference sequence). Here the CDR3 DNA reads TGTGCCAGCAGTTTAAGGGGGCCCGGGAAGAACTCTGGAAACACCATATATTTT. Residues: CASSLRGPGKNSGNTIYF.

The V gene is TRBV6-2 or TRBV6-3, the J gene TRBJ2-7; TRBD1 might be the D (5 bases). The CDR3 has 14 residues. Germline loops: CDR1 MNHEY, CDR2 SVGEGT. V was clipped by 0 bases and J by 2 bases, with 8 bases between them. CDR3 nucleotides: TGTGCCAGCAGTTACTCGGACATCACCTACGAGCAGTACTTC. Encoded protein: CASSYSDITYEQYF.

The rearrangement joins TRBV13 to TRBJ2-3, with a weak D call TRBD2 (6 bases). CDR1 is PRHDT, CDR2 FYEKMQ, per germline (reference sequence). V lost 6 bases and J 2 bases, leaving 18 bases between the germline ends. There are 16 residues in the CDR3. Here the CDR3 DNA reads TGTGCCAGCAGGGTCCGCGGGGCCCGGCCCACAGATACGCAGTATTTT. This sequence encodes CASRVRGARPTDTQYF.

The rearrangement links TRBV29-1 to TRBJ1-1; D uncertain. The CDR3 loop spans 11 amino acids. Germline values: CDR1 SQVTM, CDR2 ANQGSEA. Between the trimmed V and J ends, which lost 0 bases and 7 bases, there was a span of 6 bases. CDR3 sequence (DNA): TGCAGCGTTGAAGATCCTGTTGAAGCTTTCTTT. This gives the protein CSVEDPVEAFF.

V usage is TRBV24-1 and J usage is TRBJ2-1, with TRBD2 matching over 9 bases. Germline loops: CDR1 KGHDR, CDR2 SFDVKD. This CDR3 has 15 residues. With 4 bases clipped from V and 7 bases from J, the junction kept 7 bases outside the gene matches. The chain's CDR3 is CATSDPHSGRNEQFF. The CDR3 bases are TGTGCCACCAGTGACCCCCATAGCGGGAGAAATGAGCAGTTCTTC.

The chain uses TRBV11-2 and TRBJ1-5; TRBD1 agrees at 8 bases. The germline V gene encodes CDR1 SGHAT and CDR2 FQNNGV. This CDR3 has 19 amino acids. The trim removed 1 base at V and 4 bases at J, leaving 15 bases unmatched. The CDR3, as DNA: TGTGCCAGCAGCTTAGTTGGAGTTTTTCAGGGGGCAAGAAATCAGCCCCAGCATTTT. Its protein product is CASSLVGVFQGARNQPQHF.

V usage is TRBV7-8 and J usage is TRBJ2-7; TRBD2 aligns across 10 bases. There are 15 residues in the CDR3. CDR1 is SGHVS and CDR2 is FQNEAQ in the germline V gene. V dropped 1 base and J dropped 2; count of bases not matched to a gene: 2. The CDR3 bases are TGTGCCAGCAGCTTAGGAGCGGGAGGGCCCTACGAGCAGTACTTC. It specifies CASSLGAGGPYEQYF.

V is TRBV7-8 and J is TRBJ2-3, with D possibly being TRBD2 (6 bases). V gave up 8 bases and J gave up 5 bases, with 14 bases separating them. This CDR3 contains 13 residues. Germline V gene sequence: CDR1 SGHVS, CDR2 FQNEAQ. CDR3 in DNA: TGTGCCAGCCGGGGACTGGAAATAGATACGCAGTATTTT. Its translation: CASRGLEIDTQYF.

V is TRBV5-1 and J is TRBJ2-7, with D possibly being TRBD2 (6 bases). Looked up from germline, CDR1 is SGHRS and CDR2 is YFSETQ. The CDR3 is 14 amino acids. Trimming removed 0 bases from V and 3 bases from J, with 10 bases in between. The CDR3 sequence is CASSLDREVYEQYF. In DNA, the CDR3 is TGCGCCAGCAGCTTGGATAGGGAGGTCTACGAGCAGTACTTC.

In nucleotides, the CDR3 is TGTGCCAGCAGCCTCGGACTGGAGCAGTTCTTC. Its protein product is CASSLGLEQFF. This chain uses TRBV14 with TRBJ2-1, with D tentatively TRBD2 (5 bases). Trimming shortened V by 4 bases and J by 10 bases, and 8 bases separated the two germline ends. Germline V CDR1 and CDR2: SGHDN, FVKESK. This CDR3 spans 11 amino acids. The full variable domain, completed using reference TRBV14 and TRBJ2-1, is EAGVTQFPSHSVIEKGQTVTLRCDPISGHDNLYWYRRVMGKEIKFLLHFVKESKQDESGMPNNRFLAERTGGTYSTLKVQPAELEDSGVYFCASSLGLEQFFGPGTRLTVL.

J is TRBJ2-2 and V is TRBV7-2; 8 bases line up with TRBD1. This CDR3 spans 18 amino acids. The V segment lost 3 bases and the J segment 5 bases; nucleotides outside the gene matches: 14. Germline V gene sequence: CDR1 SGHTA, CDR2 FQGNSA. The CDR3 sequence is CASSLEAIGTGLTGELFF. In DNA form, the CDR3 reads TGTGCCAGCAGCTTGGAAGCCATCGGGACAGGCTTAACCGGGGAGCTGTTTTTT.

V is TRBV7-8 and J is TRBJ1-4, with a weak D call TRBD1 (6 bases). Looked up from germline, CDR1 is SGHVS and CDR2 is FQNEAQ. This CDR3 has 17 residues. Trimming cost V 4 bases and J 3 bases, with 18 bases left between them. In DNA, the CDR3 is TGTGCCAGCAGCTCCGAGGGCGGGGGGCGACCTAATGAAAAACTGTTTTTT. It encodes CASSSEGGGRPNEKLFF.

The chain recombines TRBV30 with TRBJ1-3, with D tentatively TRBD1 (5 bases). There are 13 residues in the CDR3. CDR1 and CDR2 (germline): GTSNPN, SVGIG (reference sequence). Trimming shortened V by 1 base and J by 2 bases, and 6 bases separated the two germline ends. CDR3 region: CAWSGQPGNTIYF. CDR3 DNA: TGTGCCTGGAGTGGACAGCCTGGAAACACCATATATTTT.

The chain links TRBV7-8 to TRBJ2-2; 8 nucleotides line up with TRBD1. The V segment lost 5 bases and the J segment 4 bases; nucleotides outside the gene matches: 9. The CDR3 loop spans 16 amino acids. CDR1 and CDR2 (germline): SGHVS, FQNEAQ. The CDR3 region is CASSRGTGPSTGELFF. In DNA form, the CDR3 reads TGTGCCAGCAGCCGAGGGACAGGCCCGAGCACCGGGGAGCTGTTTTTT.

The chain combines TRBV9 with TRBJ1-4; 8 nucleotides line up with TRBD1. J lost 6 bases, V lost 3 bases, and 7 bases had no gene match. This CDR3 has 15 residues. Germline V gives CDR1 SGDLS, CDR2 YYNGEE. The CDR3 sequence is CASSARTGHDEKLFF. CDR3 DNA: TGTGCCAGCAGCGCACGGACAGGGCATGATGAAAAACTGTTTTTT.

This clone came up once. The chain has TRBV18 and TRBJ1-1, with D hard to call. Trimming shortened V by 2 bases and J by 0 bases, and 10 bases separated the two germline ends. This CDR3 is built from 15 residues. The germline V gene has CDR1 KGHSH and CDR2 LQKENI. CDR3 nucleotides: TGTGCCAGCTCACCAATGAGGAACTTGAACACTGAAGCTTTCTTT. It specifies CASSPMRNLNTEAFF.

The chain uses TRBV30 and TRBJ2-1, with TRBD2 matching 10 bases. CDR1 and CDR2 (germline): GTSNPN, SVGIG (reference sequence). V dropped 4 bases and J dropped 7; count of bases not matched to a gene: 7. The CDR3 is 14 residues long. CDR3 coding DNA: TGTGCCTGGACTCGGGGACTAGCGTTGAATGAGCAGTTCTTC. It yields the protein CAWTRGLALNEQFF. Complete variable domain (other parts from reference TRBV30 and TRBJ2-1): SQTIHQWPATLVQPVGSPLSLECTVEGTSNPNLYWYRQAAGRGLQLLFYSVGIGQISSEVPQNLSASRPQDRQFILSSKKLLLSDSGFYLCAWTRGLALNEQFFGPGTRLTVL.

The chain carries TRBV5-6 and TRBJ1-6, with 7 bases lining up with TRBD1. After removal of 0 bases from V and 8 bases from J, the junction contained 5 bases not matched to a gene. CDR3 length: 15 residues. Germline CDR1 and CDR2: SGHDT and YYEEEE. The CDR3 region is CASSLGITGDSPLHF. The CDR3 nucleotides are TGTGCCAGCAGCTTGGGAATCACAGGGGATTCACCCCTCCACTTT.

The DNA of the CDR3 is TGTGCCAGCTCAACACAAGAGACCCAGTACTTC. It encodes CASSTQETQYF. The chain employs TRBV18 and TRBJ2-5, with D unresolved. Germline CDR1 and CDR2: KGHSH and LQKENI. There are 11 residues in the CDR3. Deletions cut 5 bases from V and 2 bases from J, with 3 bases between.

This clone was detected once. The chain joins TRBV5-1 to TRBJ2-1; tentative D call: TRBD1 (6 bases). Germline lookup yields CDR1 SGHRS and CDR2 YFSETQ. V gave up 6 bases and J gave up 5 bases, with 15 bases separating them. This CDR3 contains 14 residues. In DNA, the CDR3 is TGCGCCAGCAACCCACAGGGCAGCAACAATGAGCAGTTCTTC. As protein: CASNPQGSNNEQFF.

The rearrangement uses TRBV10-3 and TRBJ1-3, with 10 bases fitting TRBD1. The CDR3 covers 14 residues. Germline V gene data show CDR1 as ENHRY and CDR2 as SYGVKD. Trimming at V came to 10 bases and at J to 2 bases, leaving 5 bases not matched to a gene. CDR3 region: CATGTGEPGNTIYF. CDR3 DNA: TGTGCCACAGGGACAGGGGAGCCTGGAAACACCATATATTTT.

The rearrangement uses TRBV7-2 and TRBJ2-1; TRBD2 is a possible D gene (5 bases). This CDR3 region has 13 residues. Germline CDR1 and CDR2: SGHTA and FQGNSA. V was cut by 10 bases and J by 0 bases, with 10 bases left in between. The CDR3 coding sequence is TGTGCCATCACTAGGAGCTCCTACAATGAGCAGTTCTTC. Translation: CAITRSSYNEQFF.

The chain is built from TRBV6-2 or TRBV6-3 and TRBJ2-1; maybe TRBD2 (6 bases). Germline V CDR1 and CDR2: MNHEY, SVGEGT. The germline V and J ends were trimmed by 6 bases and 5 bases, with 26 bases remaining between them. The CDR3 runs to 18 residues. The CDR3 sequence is CASSRRTPSELSNNEQFF. The CDR3 nucleotides read TGTGCCAGCAGCCGTCGTACCCCTAGCGAACTATCGAACAATGAGCAGTTCTTC.

This chain joins TRBV30 and TRBJ1-2; perhaps TRBD1 as D (5 bases). From germline, CDR1 is GTSNPN and CDR2 SVGIG (reference sequence). This CDR3 region has 13 residues. Trimming stripped 3 bases from V and 4 bases from J, with 12 bases between. The CDR3 sequence is CAWRRQSPYGYTF. CDR3 DNA: TGTGCCTGGAGACGACAGAGCCCCTATGGCTACACCTTC.

This chain connects TRBV19 to TRBJ1-1, with D unclear. Germline V lookup: CDR1 LNHDA, CDR2 SQIVND (reference sequence). This CDR3 is 13 amino acids long. The V end was cut by 2 bases, the J end by 1 base, with 5 bases between. CDR3 DNA sequence: TGTGCCAGTAGTATACGGAGGAACACTGAAGCTTTCTTT. This gives the protein CASSIRRNTEAFF.

The CDR3 region is CASSLISGLMNTEAFF. CDR3 bases: TGTGCCAGCAGCTTGATTTCAGGGTTAATGAACACTGAAGCTTTCTTT. The chain employs TRBV5-6 and TRBJ1-1; maybe TRBD1 (5 bases). V was clipped by 1 base and J by 0 bases, with 13 bases between them. Germline CDR1 is SGHDT and CDR2 is YYEEEE. This CDR3 spans 16 amino acids.

The genes are TRBV11-2 and TRBJ1-2; TRBD1 matches at 9 bases. The ends lost 4 bases at V and 7 bases at J; junction bases unmatched: 4. Germline CDR1 and CDR2: SGHAT and FQNNGV. The CDR3 extends over 13 amino acids. CDR3 sequence: CASSSGTGSGYTF. CDR3 bases: TGTGCCAGCAGCTCCGGGACAGGGAGTGGCTACACCTTC.

This CDR3 is CASSQEGPGGGQPQHF. For the CDR3, the DNA is TGCGCCAGCAGCCAAGAAGGACCAGGGGGCGGTCAGCCCCAGCATTTT. The chain couples TRBV4-1 to TRBJ1-5; 8 bases match TRBD1. From germline, CDR1 is MGHRA and CDR2 YSYEKL. The CDR3 is 16 amino acids. V lost 0 bases and J lost 6; bases outside the gene matches: 7.